This T cell receptor beta chain was obtained from a study of OX40 agonist ivuxolimab in advanced cancers. As for the study more broadly: Ivuxolimab was a fully human IgG2 agonistic monoclonal antibody targeting the costimulatory receptor OX40 (CD134). The paper describes the monotherapy dose-escalation part (N of about 47 patients) of the phase I trial of ivuxolimab. Intravenous ivuxolimab was administered to patients every 2 weeks at six dose levels: 0.01, 0.1, 0.3, 1.5, 3 and 10 mg/kg. In the dose-escalation cohort, 82.7% of patients were male, and the mean age was approximately 64 years, with a range of roughly 23 to 85. Prior anti-PD-1, anti-PD-L1 or anti-CTLA-4 therapy was permitted, and checkpoint inhibitors had been received by under 50% of dose-escalation patients. Partial responses occurred in three dose-escalation patients, of whom one had hepatocellular carcinoma and two had cutaneous melanoma. Of the 50 or so patients in dose escalation, some 19 had hepatocellular carcinoma, about 15 had melanoma, 9 had renal cell carcinoma and 9 had head and neck cancer. The point of sequencing TCRbeta in the periphery was to test whether ivuxolimab changed TCR sequence diversity and drove clonal T-cell expansion. Findings and caveats that apply to the study as a whole: Low levels of normalized T-cell clonal expansion were also shown by some nonresponding patients. Which antigens the clonally expanded peripheral T cells were specific for was not determined. After ivuxolimab, CD8+ T cells had more expanded clones than CD4+ T cells on average. At doses of 0.1 to 3.0 mg/kg, clonal expansion of both CD4+ and CD8+ blood T cells was observed from baseline to week 6. Partial responders in the 0.1-3.0 mg/kg groups had among the lowest normalized peripheral clonal expansion, especially among CD8+ T cells.

Regarding this clone: Its antigen is currently not known. Base qualities were left out, and no much larger clone turns up one base away.

Taken from the germline V gene, the CDR1 and CDR2 loops are SGHAT and FQNNGV. The cysteine opens and the phenylalanine closes a CDR3 of 13 amino acids. The retained sequence is limited to the CDR3, 39 bases, with the frame set at the first base. The V end gives up 5 bases and the J end 3 bases, leaving 2 bases in the junction not matched to a gene. To sequence the TCRbeta CDR3 region, genomic DNA was isolated from the sorted cells. TCRbeta CDR3 regions were sequenced using the immunoSEQ Assay. The immuneACCESS repertoire file appears here via TCRdb, limited to in-frame rearrangements. These files lack a portion of the clones; in checked studies, under half of the deficit traces to unresolved V genes, and the cause of the others is not known. Within this sample are 50,000 or so clones, with over 80% of them counted one time only. Clones ranked in the top ten supply around 12% of the sample. The trial excluded patients who had a history of autoimmune disease or who were on systemic immunosuppression. Peripheral blood for TCR sequencing was collected from all dose cohorts at baseline, on cycle 4 day 1, and on cycle 7 day 1. Samples came from an open-label, multicenter, first-in-human phase I dose-escalation trial of ivuxolimab. Adults with locally advanced or metastatic head and neck squamous cell, hepatocellular, melanoma or renal cell carcinoma were enrolled in the trial. Before TCR sequencing, CD4+ T cells and CD8+ T cells were sorted from peripheral blood as separate populations.

This sequence originates from an adult with an advanced solid tumor such as melanoma, head and neck, liver or kidney cancer. The sample in question was CD4+ or CD8+ T cells sorted from blood, obtained in a trial of the OX40 agonist ivuxolimab. The chain uses TRBV11-2 and TRBJ2-7; 9 nucleotides in the junction match TRBD1. CDR3 protein: CASSRDRVYEQYF. The nucleotide sequence reads TGTGCCAGCAGCCGGGACAGGGTCTACGAGCAGTACTTC.